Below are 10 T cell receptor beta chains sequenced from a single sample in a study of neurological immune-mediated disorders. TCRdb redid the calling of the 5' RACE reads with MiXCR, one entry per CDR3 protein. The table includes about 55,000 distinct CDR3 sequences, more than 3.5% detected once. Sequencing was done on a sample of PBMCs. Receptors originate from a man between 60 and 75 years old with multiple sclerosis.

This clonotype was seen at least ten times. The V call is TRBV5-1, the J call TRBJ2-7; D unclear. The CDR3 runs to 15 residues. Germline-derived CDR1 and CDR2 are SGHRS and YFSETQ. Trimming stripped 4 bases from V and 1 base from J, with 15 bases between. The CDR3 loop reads CASSAEPRESYEQYF. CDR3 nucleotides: TGCGCCAGCAGCGCCGAGCCCCGAGAATCCTACGAGCAGTACTTC.

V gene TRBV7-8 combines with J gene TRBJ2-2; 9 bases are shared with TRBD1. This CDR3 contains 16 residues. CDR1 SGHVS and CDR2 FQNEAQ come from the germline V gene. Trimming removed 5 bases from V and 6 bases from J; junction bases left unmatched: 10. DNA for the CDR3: TGTGCCAGCAGCATACGACAGGGGGAGAAGGCCGGGGAGCTGTTTTTT. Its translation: CASSIRQGEKAGELFF.

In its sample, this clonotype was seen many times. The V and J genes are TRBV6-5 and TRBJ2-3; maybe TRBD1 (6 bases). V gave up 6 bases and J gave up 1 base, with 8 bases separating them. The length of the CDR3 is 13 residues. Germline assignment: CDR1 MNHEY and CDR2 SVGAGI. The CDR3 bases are TGTGCCAGCAGGCGACAGGGCACAGATACGCAGTATTTT. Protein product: CASRRQGTDTQYF.

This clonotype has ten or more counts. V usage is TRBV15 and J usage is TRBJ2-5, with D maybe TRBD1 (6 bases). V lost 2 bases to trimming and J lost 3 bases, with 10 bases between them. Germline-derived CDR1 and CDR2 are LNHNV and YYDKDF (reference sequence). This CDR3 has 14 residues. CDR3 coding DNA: TGTGCCACCAGCAGATGGACAGAGAAAGAGACCCAGTACTTC. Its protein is CATSRWTEKETQYF.

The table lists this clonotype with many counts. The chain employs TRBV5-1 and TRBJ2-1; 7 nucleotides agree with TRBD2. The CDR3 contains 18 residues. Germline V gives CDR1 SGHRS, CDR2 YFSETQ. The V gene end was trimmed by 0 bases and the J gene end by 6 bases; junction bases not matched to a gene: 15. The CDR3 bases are TGCGCCAGCAGCTTGGGAACTTACCGGGACTACCGGGGCAATGAGCAGTTCTTC. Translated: CASSLGTYRDYRGNEQFF.

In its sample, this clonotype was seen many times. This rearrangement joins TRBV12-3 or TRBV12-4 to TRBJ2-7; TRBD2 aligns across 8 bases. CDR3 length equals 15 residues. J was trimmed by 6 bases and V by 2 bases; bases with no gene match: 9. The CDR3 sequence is CASSLNRGGIREQYF. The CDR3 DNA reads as TGTGCCAGCAGTTTAAATCGCGGGGGGATTCGCGAGCAGTACTTC.

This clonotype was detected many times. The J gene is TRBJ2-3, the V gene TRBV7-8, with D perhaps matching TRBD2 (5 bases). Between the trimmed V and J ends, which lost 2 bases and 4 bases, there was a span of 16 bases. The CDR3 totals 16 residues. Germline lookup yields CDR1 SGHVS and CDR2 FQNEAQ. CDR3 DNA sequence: TGTGCCAGCAGCTTAAGGAGGTGGATCAGCGCAGATACGCAGTATTTT. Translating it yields CASSLRRWISADTQYF.

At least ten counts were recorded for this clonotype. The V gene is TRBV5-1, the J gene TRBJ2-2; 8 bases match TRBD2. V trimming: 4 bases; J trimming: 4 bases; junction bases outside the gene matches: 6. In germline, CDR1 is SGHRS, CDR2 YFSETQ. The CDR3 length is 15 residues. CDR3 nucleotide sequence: TGCGCCAGCAGCAAATTCAGCGGGAGCACCGGGGAGCTGTTTTTT. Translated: CASSKFSGSTGELFF.

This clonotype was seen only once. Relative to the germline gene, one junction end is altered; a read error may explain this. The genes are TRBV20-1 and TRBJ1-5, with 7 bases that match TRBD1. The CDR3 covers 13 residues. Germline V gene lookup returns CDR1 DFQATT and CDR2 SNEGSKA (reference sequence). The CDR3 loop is CSAAGTANKTQNF. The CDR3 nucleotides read TGCAGTGCTGCCGGGACAGCCAATAAGACCCAGAATTTT.

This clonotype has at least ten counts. The CDR3 region is CASSLEEGASNEQYF. CDR3 DNA: TGCGCCAGCAGCTTGGAGGAGGGGGCGAGCAACGAGCAGTACTTC. The chain carries TRBV5-1 and TRBJ2-7; perhaps TRBD1 as D (7 bases). Trimming took off 0 bases at V and 5 bases at J, with 15 bases between the two ends. Germline CDR1 and CDR2: SGHRS and YFSETQ. The CDR3 loop spans 15 amino acids.